This T cell receptor (beta chain) was found in a study of control samples from healthy donors and cancer patients. The V gene lost 5 bases and the J gene lost 1 base, with 12 bases spanning the gap. CDR3 size: 14 residues. From germline, CDR1 is SGHRS and CDR2 YFSETQ. Sequencing used immunoSEQ multiplex PCR; TCRdb keeps in-frame clones, though not all of them. Of 120,000 or so clones listed, about 94% are singletons. The chain recombines TRBV5-1 with TRBJ1-1, with D possibly matching TRBD1 (5 bases). This receptor was taken from a man aged 25-40 years in good health. The sequencing input was blood. The CDR3 is CASRRQGSNTEAFF. The DNA of the CDR3 is TGCGCCAGCAGACGGCAGGGTTCGAACACTGAAGCTTTCTTT. The whole variable domain, remainder taken from reference TRBV5-1 and TRBJ1-1, is KAGVTQTPRYLIKTRGQQVTLSCSPISGHRSVSWYQQTPGQGLQFLFEYFSETQRNKGNFPGRFSGRQFSNSRSEMNVSTLELGDSALYLCASRRQGSNTEAFFGQGTRLTVV.